These T cell receptor beta chains were read from a single sample in a study of OX40 agonist ivuxolimab in advanced cancers. Produced via immunoSEQ multiplex PCR; TCRdb's table is partial and in-frame only. There are approximately 52,000 clones in the sample; about 90% occur only once, and about 12% lies in the top ten. Sample: CD4+ or CD8+ T cells sorted from blood, taken in a trial of the OX40 agonist ivuxolimab. These receptors originate from an adult with an advanced solid tumor such as melanoma, head and neck, liver or kidney cancer. CDR3s include the opening cysteine and the closing phenylalanine or tryptophan. D genes are given only for firm matches. Size values are once, few and many counts, or a class for expanded clones, and some rows have none.

D,V,J,size,DNA,CDR3
TRBD2,TRBV11-2,TRBJ2-1,-,TGTGCCAGCAGCCCACGACTAGCGGGATTGGGGCAGTTCTTC,CASSPRLAGLGQFF
-,TRBV28,TRBJ2-7,few,TGTGCCAGCAGACGCACAGGGTCCGATTACGAGCAGTACTTC,CASRRTGSDYEQYF
TRBD2,TRBV4-3,TRBJ2-1,-,TGCGCCAGCAGCCAAAATACCGTGGCGGGGGGGCGGAATGAGCAGTTCTTC,CASSQNTVAGGRNEQFF
-,TRBV5-3,TRBJ1-5,-,TGTGCCAGAATCCCCAGCCCTAGCAATCAGCCCCAGCATTTT,CARIPSPSNQPQHF
-,TRBV6-5,TRBJ1-1,-,TGTGCCAGCAGTCAATCAGGGCCTGAAGCTTTCTTT,CASSQSGPEAFF
TRBD1,TRBV6-5,TRBJ2-7,-,TGTGCCAGCAGTTACGACGGGACAGGGGCCTACGAGCAGTACTTC,CASSYDGTGAYEQYF
TRBD1,TRBV9,TRBJ1-5,-,TGTGCCAGCAGCGTAGGAGGGGGCGGACAGCCCCAGCATTTT,CASSVGGGGQPQHF
-,TRBV2,TRBJ2-3,-,TGTGCCAGCAGTGAAGCGCTTCAGAGCACAGATACGCAGTATTTT,CASSEALQSTDTQYF
TRBD2,TRBV4-1,TRBJ2-1,-,TGCGCCAGCAGCCAAGGTGAGCGGGGGTTGCATGAGCAGTTCTTC,CASSQGERGLHEQFF
-,TRBV7-9,TRBJ1-5,-,TGTGCCAGCAGCTTCGGGGGGGTTAATCAGCCCCAGCATTTT,CASSFGGVNQPQHF